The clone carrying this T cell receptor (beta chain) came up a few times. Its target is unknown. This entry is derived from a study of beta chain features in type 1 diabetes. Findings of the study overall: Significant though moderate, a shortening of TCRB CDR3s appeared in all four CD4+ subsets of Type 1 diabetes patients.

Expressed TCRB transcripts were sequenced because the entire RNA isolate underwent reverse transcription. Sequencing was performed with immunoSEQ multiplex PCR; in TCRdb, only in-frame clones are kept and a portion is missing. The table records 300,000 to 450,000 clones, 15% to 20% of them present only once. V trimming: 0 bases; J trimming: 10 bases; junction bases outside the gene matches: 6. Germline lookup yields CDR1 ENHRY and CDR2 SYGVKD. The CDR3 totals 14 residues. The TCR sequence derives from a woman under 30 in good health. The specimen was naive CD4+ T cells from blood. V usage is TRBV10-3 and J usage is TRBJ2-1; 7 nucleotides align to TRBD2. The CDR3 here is CAISESGGGSEQFF. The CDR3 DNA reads TGTGCCATCAGTGAGTCGGGGGGGGGAAGCGAGCAGTTCTTC.